One sample yielded the 26 T cell receptor beta chains listed below, sequenced in a study of T cell repertoires in cytomegalovirus infection. TCRdb reprocessed the reads with MiXCR, giving one entry per CDR3 protein. The sample yields some 350,000 distinct CDR3 sequences, around a third seen once. No antigen is known for these receptors. The material was cultured PBMCs, obtained from culture after CMV antigen stimulation. The source is a human donor in good health (CMV status not recorded). Some clones in this sample may be carry-over from other donors' samples.

The chain recombines TRBV20-1 with TRBJ2-1, with 9 nucleotides matching TRBD2. With 2 bases clipped from V and 9 bases from J, the junction kept 2 bases outside the gene matches. The CDR3 is made up of 12 amino acids. Germline CDR1 is DFQATT and CDR2 is SNEGSKA (reference sequence). CDR3 nucleotide sequence: TGCAGTGCTAGAATAGCGGGAGCTGAGCAGTTCTTC. Encoded protein: CSARIAGAEQFF.

This clonotype was recorded at least ten times. This chain connects TRBV28 to TRBJ1-2, with 8 bases fitting TRBD1. This CDR3 region has 13 residues. Losses at the gene ends were 5 bases for V and 5 bases for J; bases not matched to a gene: 4. Germline CDR1 MDHEN, CDR2 SYDVKM. The CDR3 DNA follows: TGTGCCAGCAGTCCACGGACAGGGTATGGCTACACCTTC. Translating gives CASSPRTGYGYTF.

This clonotype was found a few times. V and J are TRBV28 and TRBJ2-7; a weak D match, TRBD2 (6 bases). CDR1 and CDR2 (germline): MDHEN, SYDVKM. This CDR3 has 18 residues. V gave up 4 bases and J gave up 3 bases, with 25 bases separating them. The CDR3 nucleotides are TGTGCCAGCAGTTCCCCAGTTAGCGGCAGAACCGCAAACTACGAGCAGTACTTC. Residues: CASSSPVSGRTANYEQYF.

There are a few counts of this clonotype. V usage is TRBV28 and J usage is TRBJ1-4, with 8 bases matching TRBD1. Germline CDR1 and CDR2: MDHEN and SYDVKM. This CDR3 comprises 15 residues. V lost 6 bases to trimming and J lost 7 bases; unmatched junction nucleotides: 10. CDR3 DNA: TGTGCCAGCAGCCAACGACAGGGGCTTGCTGAAAAACTGTTTTTT. It yields the protein CASSQRQGLAEKLFF.

This clonotype was detected only a few times. This chain links TRBV15 with TRBJ2-1; D is possibly TRBD1 or TRBD2 (5 bases each). The length of the CDR3 is 16 residues. Germline CDR1 and CDR2: LNHNV and YYDKDF (reference sequence). V was pared by 3 bases and J by 8 bases, with 20 bases between. As DNA, the CDR3 is TGTGCCACCAGCAGGCCCCGGGACCCGATCATACATGAGCAGTTCTTC. This translates into CATSRPRDPIIHEQFF. Looking up the rest from reference TRBV15 and TRBJ2-1 gives the full variable domain: DAMVIQNPRYQVTQFGKPVTLSCSQTLNHNVMYWYQQKSSQAPKLLFHYYDKDFNNEADTPDNFQSRRPNTSFCFLDIRSPGLGDTAMYLCATSRPRDPIIHEQFFGPGTRLTVL.

The rearrangement links TRBV5-1 to TRBJ1-4; D is unclear. Germline V gives CDR1 SGHRS, CDR2 YFSETQ. V shed 2 bases and J shed 5 bases, with 7 bases lying between them. This CDR3 is 13 amino acids long. The CDR3 region has the DNA TGCGCCAGCAGCTTCAACCACAATGAAAAACTGTTTTTT. Translating gives CASSFNHNEKLFF.

The chain links TRBV5-1 to TRBJ1-1, with a possible D match to TRBD1 (5 bases). The CDR3 length is 15 residues. Trimming removed 1 base from V and 2 bases from J, with 12 bases in between. Germline V gives CDR1 SGHRS, CDR2 YFSETQ. The CDR3 is CASSLTHGGNTEAFF. The CDR3 nucleotides are TGCGCCAGCAGCTTGACCCACGGGGGTAACACTGAAGCTTTCTTT.

The chain has TRBV7-2 and TRBJ2-5; D remains ambiguous. CDR1 is SGHTA, CDR2 FQGNSA, per germline. Between the trimmed V and J ends, which lost 4 bases and 3 bases, there was a span of 12 bases. The CDR3 extends over 14 amino acids. CDR3 protein: CASSSAPPEETQYF. In DNA form, the CDR3 reads TGTGCCAGCAGCTCTGCTCCCCCGGAAGAGACCCAGTACTTC. Looking up the rest from reference TRBV7-2 and TRBJ2-5 gives the full variable domain: GAGVSQSPSNKVTEKGKDVELRCDPISGHTALYWYRQSLGQGLEFLIYFQGNSAPDKSGLPSDRFSAERTGGSVSTLTIQRTQQEDSAVYLCASSSAPPEETQYFGPGTRLLVL.

The chain joins TRBV12-3 or TRBV12-4 to TRBJ2-1; TRBD1 is a possible D gene (7 bases). This CDR3 region has 15 residues. V lost 3 bases to trimming and J lost 3 bases, with 12 bases between them. CDR3 residues: CASSFGRGVYNEQFF. CDR3 DNA sequence: TGTGCCAGCAGTTTCGGCAGGGGGGTCTACAATGAGCAGTTCTTC.

The sample holds a few counts of this clonotype. The gene calls are TRBV6-4 and TRBJ2-7, with 8 bases lining up with TRBD2. Germline V gene data show CDR1 as MRHNA and CDR2 as SNTAGT. After removal of 6 bases from V and 2 bases from J, the junction contained 12 bases not matched to a gene. The CDR3 spans 16 residues. CDR3 coding DNA: TGTGCCAGCAGCCCGGTGGGTGGCGGGGGGACCTACGAGCAGTACTTC. It is translated as CASSPVGGGGTYEQYF.

This clonotype was found a few times. The rearrangement joins TRBV7-2 to TRBJ2-3; 8 nucleotides align to TRBD2. This CDR3 region has 15 residues. The ends lost 5 bases at V and 1 base at J; junction bases unmatched: 5. Germline V gene data show CDR1 as SGHTA and CDR2 as FQGNSA. CDR3 nucleotide sequence: TGTGCCAGCAGCCGCAATAGCGGGGGCACAGATACGCAGTATTTT. Translated: CASSRNSGGTDTQYF.

The chain carries TRBV24-1 and TRBJ1-2; TRBD1 is a possible D gene (5 bases). Germline V gives CDR1 KGHDR, CDR2 SFDVKD. V was cut by 9 bases and J by 4 bases, with 14 bases left in between. The CDR3 runs to 13 residues. The CDR3 here is CATCMQGGYGYTF. The CDR3 DNA reads TGTGCCACCTGTATGCAGGGTGGCTATGGCTACACCTTC.

The chain is built from TRBV20-1 and TRBJ1-6; possibly TRBD1 for D (5 bases). Germline V gene sequence: CDR1 DFQATT, CDR2 SNEGSKA (reference sequence). The CDR3 sequence is 14 residues long. Trimming took 3 bases from V and 7 from J, leaving 13 bases between them. The CDR3 region has the DNA TGCAGTGCTAGGGACATTACCCAAAATTCACCCCTCCACTTT. As protein: CSARDITQNSPLHF.

The CDR3 is CASSYELGLYAGELFF. The CDR3 region has the DNA TGCGCCAGCAGCTACGAGCTGGGCTTATACGCCGGGGAGCTGTTTTTT. The chain joins TRBV4-1 to TRBJ2-2; D gene unclear. This CDR3 is 16 amino acids long. Trimming stripped 5 bases from V and 6 bases from J, with 19 bases between. Per the germline V gene, CDR1 is MGHRA and CDR2 is YSYEKL.

This clonotype occurred many times. The CDR3, as DNA: TGCAGTGCTAGAGGGGGGGCGGGAGGGCAAAATGAGCAGTTCTTC. Translating gives CSARGGAGGQNEQFF. V usage is TRBV20-1 and J usage is TRBJ2-1; 9 bases align to TRBD2. Losses at the gene ends were 1 base for V and 7 bases for J; bases not matched to a gene: 8. The CDR3 covers 15 residues. The germline V gene has CDR1 DFQATT and CDR2 SNEGSKA (reference sequence).

The genes are TRBV4-1 and TRBJ2-1, with TRBD2 identical over 8 bases. The V and J ends lost 0 bases and 3 bases, in that order; junction bases with no gene match: 7. The CDR3 runs 17 residues. The germline gives CDR1 MGHRA, CDR2 YSYEKL. The DNA for the CDR3 is TGCGCCAGCAGCCAAGAGTTTGTTAGCGGGAACTACAATGAGCAGTTCTTC. The encoded protein is CASSQEFVSGNYNEQFF.

The rearrangement links TRBV19 to TRBJ2-1, with 9 bases aligning to TRBD2. The CDR3 spans 15 residues. CDR1 is LNHDA and CDR2 is SQIVND in the germline V gene (reference sequence). V shed 7 bases, J shed 7 bases, and the junction held 11 bases outside the gene matches. The DNA of the CDR3 is TGTGCCAGTAAGGGACTAGCATCGGGTGAGAATGAGCAGTTCTTC. It encodes CASKGLASGENEQFF.

This clonotype was seen more than once but under ten times. The V and J genes are TRBV6-5 and TRBJ2-5, with 14 bases lining up with TRBD2. Germline lookup yields CDR1 MNHEY and CDR2 SVGAGI. Trimming at V came to 2 bases and at J to 4 bases, leaving 9 bases not matched to a gene. This CDR3 has 18 amino acids. The CDR3 DNA reads TGTGCCAGCAGTTACACCGGACTAGCGGGAGGTTGGCGAGAGACCCAGTACTTC. This sequence encodes CASSYTGLAGGWRETQYF.

The chain employs TRBV7-6 and TRBJ2-1; unclear D gene. V lost 5 bases and J 0 bases, leaving 11 bases between the germline ends. This CDR3 is built from 15 residues. Looked up from germline, CDR1 is SGHVS and CDR2 is FNYEAQ. Written as DNA, the CDR3 is TGTGCCAGCAGCCCAAGACAAGCCTCCTACAATGAGCAGTTCTTC. Its protein product is CASSPRQASYNEQFF.

This clonotype was observed a handful of times. The chain has TRBV7-9 and TRBJ1-5, with D uncertain. CDR1 is SEHNR and CDR2 is FQNEAQ in the germline V gene (reference sequence). The CDR3 length is 14 residues. V lost 3 bases to trimming and J lost 5 bases, with 11 bases between them. The CDR3 sequence is CASSLTPGDQPQHF. CDR3 bases: TGTGCCAGCAGCTTGACTCCAGGAGATCAGCCCCAGCATTTT.

The sample holds one count of this clonotype. The rearrangement links TRBV4-1 to TRBJ1-5; TRBD1 might be the D (5 bases). The CDR3 covers 16 residues. V dropped 1 base and J dropped 4 bases, with 14 bases sitting between them. The V gene's germline CDR1 is MGHRA and CDR2 YSYEKL. The chain's CDR3 is CASSQANPGGNQPQHF. The CDR3 nucleotides read TGCGCCAGCAGCCAAGCCAATCCTGGGGGAAATCAGCCCCAGCATTTT.

This clonotype has a handful of counts. V gene TRBV10-3 combines with J gene TRBJ1-4, with unresolved D. Germline-derived CDR1 and CDR2 are ENHRY and SYGVKD. The V end was cut by 0 bases, the J end by 2 bases, with 7 bases between. This CDR3 comprises 15 residues. CDR3 DNA sequence: TGTGCCATCAGTGAGTCGACACAGACTAATGAAAAACTGTTTTTT. It yields the protein CAISESTQTNEKLFF.

The chain recombines TRBV28 with TRBJ1-5, with D unclear. V lost 6 bases to trimming and J lost 1 base, with 13 bases between them. Germline loops: CDR1 MDHEN, CDR2 SYDVKM. CDR3 length equals 15 residues. CDR3 in amino acids: CASSIRLGSNQPQHF. The CDR3 coding sequence is TGTGCCAGCAGCATTAGATTAGGCAGCAATCAGCCCCAGCATTTT.

The chain is built from TRBV28 and TRBJ1-5, with D unclear. Germline values: CDR1 MDHEN, CDR2 SYDVKM. The CDR3 loop spans 14 amino acids. V was clipped by 7 bases and J by 6 bases, with 16 bases between them. CDR3 sequence (DNA): TGTGCCAGCATCAACAAGGGAGTGATTCAGCCCCAGCATTTT. Its protein is CASINKGVIQPQHF. The complete variable domain, with remaining parts taken from reference TRBV28 and TRBJ1-5, reads DVKVTQSSRYLVKRTGEKVFLECVQDMDHENMFWYRQDPGLGLRLIYFSYDVKMKEKGDIPEGYSVSREKKERFSLILESASTNQTSMYLCASINKGVIQPQHFGDGTRLSIL.

This clonotype has a handful of counts. V is TRBV19 and J is TRBJ2-1; D might be TRBD1 (5 bases). The ends were cut back, 7 bases at V and 2 bases at J, with 15 bases in the middle. Germline lookup yields CDR1 LNHDA and CDR2 SQIVND (reference sequence). This CDR3 is built from 15 residues. The CDR3 region is CASKEGEIPYNEQFF. In DNA form, the CDR3 reads TGTGCCAGTAAGGAAGGGGAAATCCCCTACAATGAGCAGTTCTTC.

V usage is TRBV12-3 or TRBV12-4 and J usage is TRBJ1-6; no firm D call. The ends were cut back, 7 bases at V and 0 bases at J, with 7 bases in the middle. This CDR3 contains 14 residues. As DNA, the CDR3 is TGTGCCAGCATCGGCGTCTCCTATAATTCACCCCTCCACTTT. Translating gives CASIGVSYNSPLHF.